This T cell receptor beta chain was recovered during a study of cytomegalovirus exposure and HLA in healthy donors. Across the study: Of all 400 or so donors who were genotyped, around 79% belonged to the Caucasian-associated ancestry cluster.

The J segment lost 0 bases and the V segment lost 5 bases, leaving 17 bases of the junction unmatched. The germline gives CDR1 LNHDA, CDR2 SQIVND (reference sequence). The CDR3 is 21 residues long. The PCR used 60 Vbeta and 13 Jbeta primers. The assay was immunoSEQ multiplex PCR, and TCRdb's table has in-frame clones only and misses some. The repertoire includes tens of thousands of clones, 82% of them detected once, and 1.5% to 2% sits in the top ten. Sequencing used PBMCs. The TCR originated in a man younger than 35 in good health and CMV-seronegative. This chain joins TRBV19 and TRBJ2-6, with 9 bases matching TRBD2. The CDR3 loop reads CASSPRGGASGAGSGANVLTF. In nucleotides, the CDR3 is TGTGCCAGTAGTCCCCGGGGTGGGGCTAGCGGGGCCGGCTCTGGGGCCAACGTCCTGACTTTC.